The T cell receptor beta chain described here comes from a study of blood T cell repertoires in COVID-19. Study information: Both acute and convalescent COVID-19 samples were obtained from the United States, Italy and Spain. From T cells, B-cell-depleted T cells, or PBMCs came the material, which was cDNA or gDNA.

Followed over time, Seattle patients had been enrolled while infection was active. Authors' methods: Quantification of nucleated cells was approximated via reference gene primer amplification. The assay was immunoSEQ multiplex PCR, and TCRdb's table has in-frame clones only and misses some. V and J calls and clone size come straight from that table; D and trimming were deduced from the DNA. Among around 100,000 clones listed, around 87% were seen once. In its sample, this clone was seen a few times. What was sequenced was peripheral blood. The TCR was taken from a woman aged 45 to 65 with COVID-19, enrolled during active disease.

This chain's CDR3 is CASTPQGSTNYGYTF. Here the CDR3 DNA reads TGTGCCAGCACCCCACAGGGGTCAACTAACTATGGCTACACCTTC. This chain uses TRBV18 with TRBJ1-2, with 7 bases aligning to TRBD1. The germline CDR1 and CDR2 sequences are KGHSH and LQKENI. Germline trimming cut 8 bases from V and 0 bases from J; bases unmatched to any gene: 9. The CDR3 has 15 residues.